The 26 T cell receptor beta chains given below trace back to one sample, sequenced in a study of response to subunit inactivated influenza vaccine. One entry per CDR3 protein results from TCRdb running MiXCR on the RT-PCR reads. The sample yields 500,000 to 600,000 distinct CDR3 sequences, around 11% seen once. The material sequenced was PBMCs from blood, taken on the day of vaccination. The receptors were gathered from a man aged 45-65 years who received an inactivated influenza vaccine.

The chain carries TRBV20-1 and TRBJ2-3, with D maybe TRBD2 (6 bases). The CDR3 is made up of 17 amino acids. Germline V gives CDR1 DFQATT, CDR2 SNEGSKA (reference sequence). Trimming cost V 5 bases and J 10 bases, with 31 bases left between them. The CDR3 DNA reads TGCAGTGCTGTCCCGCATACAGACCTCAACCCGGGGGATCCGCAGTATTTT. Translating it yields CSAVPHTDLNPGDPQYF.

This chain joins TRBV5-1 and TRBJ2-1; 9 bases line up with TRBD1. V shed 4 bases and J 0 bases; nucleotides not matched to a gene: 8. The germline V gene has CDR1 SGHRS and CDR2 YFSETQ. The CDR3 is made up of 17 amino acids. The CDR3 DNA is TGCGCCAGCAGCGGAACCTTGACAGGGGGCTCCTACAATGAGCAGTTCTTC. It encodes CASSGTLTGGSYNEQFF. Together with reference TRBV5-1 and TRBJ2-1, the CDR3 gives the full variable domain: KAGVTQTPRYLIKTRGQQVTLSCSPISGHRSVSWYQQTPGQGLQFLFEYFSETQRNKGNFPGRFSGRQFSNSRSEMNVSTLELGDSALYLCASSGTLTGGSYNEQFFGPGTRLTVL.

This clonotype has only a few counts. The chain is built from TRBV7-9 and TRBJ2-7, with TRBD2 as a possible D gene (5 bases). This CDR3 is 14 amino acids long. The V and J ends lost 4 bases and 6 bases respectively, with 16 bases between them. The germline V gene has CDR1 SEHNR and CDR2 FQNEAQ (reference sequence). The DNA of the CDR3 is TGTGCCAGCAGCTACGACTATCCACTCAGCGAGCAGTACTTC. This encodes CASSYDYPLSEQYF.

CDR3 coding DNA: TGCGGTATCCCCAGGGGGACTAGGTACGAGCAGTACTTC. Translation: CGIPRGTRYEQYF. This chain joins TRBV20-1 and TRBJ2-7; TRBD2 might be the D (8 bases). Germline V gene lookup returns CDR1 DFQATT and CDR2 SNEGSKA (reference sequence). The CDR3 consists of 13 residues.

This clonotype occurred once. The CDR3 loop is CASSLSSGSRADTQYF. DNA for the CDR3: TGCGCCAGCAGCTTGTCTAGCGGGAGTCGGGCAGATACGCAGTATTTT. V and J are TRBV5-1 and TRBJ2-3; 10 bases line up with TRBD2. The trim removed 1 base at V and 4 bases at J, leaving 6 bases unmatched. CDR3 length: 16 residues. The germline CDR1 and CDR2 sequences are SGHRS and YFSETQ.

The rearrangement uses TRBV20-1 and TRBJ1-2; D gene unclear. CDR1 DFQATT and CDR2 SNEGSKA come from the germline V gene (reference sequence). This CDR3 region has 13 residues. The V gene lost 7 bases and the J gene lost 4 bases, with 16 bases spanning the gap. The CDR3 nucleotides read TGCAGTGGTCAGTTGTCCGGCTCCTATGGCTACACCTTC. Protein sequence: CSGQLSGSYGYTF.

This clonotype was counted between two and nine times. V is TRBV7-9 and J is TRBJ2-7; D gene ambiguous. Germline assignment: CDR1 SEHNR and CDR2 FQNEAQ (reference sequence). This CDR3 has 17 residues. Trimming took off 5 bases at V and 0 bases at J, with 20 bases between the two ends. CDR3 sequence (DNA): TGTGCCAGCAGCGCACCCCCAAGTGGCCTCGCCTCCTACGAGCAGTACTTC. Translated, it gives CASSAPPSGLASYEQYF.

The V and J genes are TRBV7-8 and TRBJ2-3; D unresolved. Deletions cut 5 bases from V and 2 bases from J, with 11 bases between. Germline-derived CDR1 and CDR2 are SGHVS and FQNEAQ. This CDR3 comprises 14 residues. In DNA form, the CDR3 reads TGTGCCAGCAGCCCGATATTTAACACAGATACGCAGTATTTT. This gives the protein CASSPIFNTDTQYF.

This clonotype came up many times. For the CDR3, the DNA is TGCAGTGCTAGTCGTGGATCCTACGAGCAGTACTTC. It yields the protein CSASRGSYEQYF. J is TRBJ2-7 and V is TRBV20-1; D uncertain. The germline V gene has CDR1 DFQATT and CDR2 SNEGSKA (reference sequence). V was clipped by 3 bases and J by 1 base, with 7 bases between them. This CDR3 has 12 amino acids.

The chain employs TRBV7-2 and TRBJ2-1; TRBD2 aligns across 8 bases. This CDR3 comprises 13 residues. V gave up 3 bases and J gave up 10 bases; unmatched junction bases: 5. In germline, CDR1 is SGHTA, CDR2 FQGNSA. CDR3 nucleotide sequence: TGTGCCAGCAGCTTGGGGACTAGTCCCGAGCAGTTCTTC. Amino acid sequence: CASSLGTSPEQFF.

The table lists this clonotype with many counts. This chain connects TRBV29-1 to TRBJ2-2, with D maybe TRBD1 (6 bases). CDR3 length equals 14 residues. From germline, CDR1 is SQVTM and CDR2 ANQGSEA. Trimming shortened V by 5 bases and J by 4 bases, and 14 bases separated the two germline ends. CDR3 sequence: CSVLSGTPTGELFF. CDR3 DNA sequence: TGCAGCGTTCTTTCGGGGACACCCACCGGGGAGCTGTTTTTT.

This clonotype was counted a few times. The rearrangement uses TRBV14 and TRBJ1-1; D not resolved. Deletions cut 7 bases from V and 0 bases from J, with 9 bases between. CDR1 and CDR2 (germline): SGHDN, FVKESK. The CDR3 loop spans 13 amino acids. CDR3 nucleotide sequence: TGTGCCAGCAACCGGGAGTTGAACACTGAAGCTTTCTTT. It encodes CASNRELNTEAFF. Combining the CDR3 with reference TRBV14 and TRBJ1-1 gives the whole variable domain EAGVTQFPSHSVIEKGQTVTLRCDPISGHDNLYWYRRVMGKEIKFLLHFVKESKQDESGMPNNRFLAERTGGTYSTLKVQPAELEDSGVYFCASNRELNTEAFFGQGTRLTVV.

There are a few counts of this clonotype. The rearrangement joins TRBV7-2 to TRBJ2-1, with TRBD2 identical over 7 bases. The CDR3 is 15 residues long. The trim removed 5 bases at V and 9 bases at J, leaving 13 bases unmatched. Per the germline V gene, CDR1 is SGHTA and CDR2 is FQGNSA. CDR3 loop: CASSRTQRGLIEQFF. The CDR3, as DNA: TGTGCCAGCAGCCGCACCCAGCGGGGCCTAATTGAGCAGTTCTTC.

This clonotype was observed a handful of times. The genes are TRBV5-1 and TRBJ2-7; no reliable D call. This CDR3 is built from 15 residues. V was pared by 0 bases and J by 2 bases, with 12 bases between. The germline CDR1 and CDR2 sequences are SGHRS and YFSETQ. The CDR3 spells CASSLEGSVTYEQYF. In DNA, the CDR3 is TGCGCCAGCAGCTTGGAAGGGTCCGTAACCTACGAGCAGTACTTC.

Regarding this clonotype: No conserved phenylalanine or tryptophan ends this CDR3, so it is likely a read error. V is TRBV18 and J is TRBJ2-3, with 9 bases identical to TRBD1. CDR1 is KGHSH, CDR2 LQKENI, per germline. The J segment lost 0 bases and the V segment lost 6 bases, leaving 10 bases of the junction unmatched. CDR3 length equals 17 residues. This chain's CDR3 is CASSLEYRGQSTDTQYY. Here the CDR3 DNA reads TGTGCCAGCTCGCTAGAATACAGGGGGCAGAGCACAGATACGCAGTATTAT.

This clonotype was counted many times. The chain combines TRBV28 with TRBJ2-7; D perhaps matches TRBD2 (5 bases). The CDR3 contains 14 residues. Between the trimmed V and J ends, which lost 3 bases and 0 bases, there was a span of 9 bases. Germline-derived CDR1 and CDR2 are MDHEN and SYDVKM. The CDR3, as DNA: TGTGCCAGCAGTTTCCTGGGGAGCTCCTACGAGCAGTACTTC. Translating gives CASSFLGSSYEQYF.

The chain recombines TRBV12-3 or TRBV12-4 with TRBJ1-2, with D maybe TRBD1 (5 bases). The germline V and J ends were trimmed by 5 bases and 4 bases, with 17 bases remaining between them. This CDR3 comprises 15 residues. The CDR3 bases are TGTGCCAGCAGTACCCCGGCCAGGGTCGGCTATGGCTACACCTTC. Its protein product is CASSTPARVGYGYTF.

This clonotype showed up many times. V and J are TRBV20-1 and TRBJ1-1; possibly TRBD1 for D (6 bases). The CDR3 runs to 14 residues. The V gene's germline CDR1 is DFQATT and CDR2 SNEGSKA (reference sequence). Trimming shortened V by 0 bases and J by 4 bases, and 12 bases separated the two germline ends. For the CDR3, the DNA is TGCAGTGCTAGAGATTTTACAGGGCGCACTGAAGCTTTCTTT. It encodes CSARDFTGRTEAFF.

This chain joins TRBV7-8 and TRBJ2-1, with D possibly TRBD2 on 5 matching bases. This CDR3 comprises 16 residues. V was shortened by 3 bases and J by 6 bases, with 18 bases between the two germline ends. In germline, CDR1 is SGHVS, CDR2 FQNEAQ. CDR3 nucleotides: TGTGCCAGCAGCTTTGGGTTGGTCGCAAGCGGCAATGAGCAGTTCTTC. Protein product: CASSFGLVASGNEQFF.

There are many counts of this clonotype. The J gene is TRBJ2-5, the V gene TRBV12-3 or TRBV12-4, with 7 bases aligning to TRBD2. V gave up 5 bases and J gave up 2 bases; unmatched junction bases: 8. This CDR3 comprises 15 residues. CDR3 amino acids: CASSPRREGQETQYF. For the CDR3, the DNA is TGTGCCAGCAGTCCCCGCAGGGAGGGACAAGAGACCCAGTACTTC.

The chain joins TRBV30 to TRBJ1-2; D is perhaps TRBD1 (5 bases). Germline V CDR1 and CDR2: GTSNPN, SVGIG (reference sequence). CDR3 length equals 13 residues. V lost 2 bases and J lost 6, with 13 bases in between. Here the CDR3 reads CAWSMGPGHGYTF. The CDR3 DNA is TGTGCCTGGAGTATGGGCCCGGGGCATGGCTACACCTTC.

This clonotype was observed a few times. V gene TRBV3-1 combines with J gene TRBJ1-3, with D unresolved. The V gene's germline CDR1 is LGHDT and CDR2 YNNKEL (reference sequence). Trimming stripped 0 bases from V and 2 bases from J, with 8 bases between. This CDR3 spans 15 amino acids. CDR3 sequence: CASSQDRTAGNTIYF. The CDR3 DNA reads TGTGCCAGCAGCCAAGATCGCACGGCTGGAAACACCATATATTTT. The full variable domain, in which reference TRBV3-1 and TRBJ1-3 provide the parts outside the CDR3, is DTAVSQTPKYLVTQMGNDKSIKCEQNLGHDTMYWYKQDSKKFLKIMFSYNNKELIINETVPNRFSPKSPDKAHLNLHINSLELGDSAVYFCASSQDRTAGNTIYFGEGSWLTVV.

V and J are TRBV7-9 and TRBJ1-1; D is possibly TRBD1 (5 bases). The germline CDR1 and CDR2 sequences are SEHNR and FQNEAQ (reference sequence). V lost 7 bases, J lost 0 bases, and 12 bases lay in between. This CDR3 spans 14 amino acids. Here the CDR3 DNA reads TGTGCCAGCACCCCGGACACCATGAACACTGAAGCTTTCTTT. It encodes CASTPDTMNTEAFF. Full variable domain (missing parts from reference TRBV7-9 and TRBJ1-1): DTGVSQNPRHKITKRGQNVTFRCDPISEHNRLYWYRQTLGQGPEFLTYFQNEAQLEKSRLLSDRFSAERPKGSFSTLEIQRTEQGDSAMYLCASTPDTMNTEAFFGQGTRLTVV.

V usage is TRBV5-1 and J usage is TRBJ2-3; 13 nucleotides line up with TRBD2. V trimming: 2 bases; J trimming: 0 bases; junction bases outside the gene matches: 3. CDR1 is SGHRS and CDR2 is YFSETQ in the germline V gene. The CDR3 totals 17 residues. CDR3 protein: CASSFGTSGASTDTQYF. DNA of the CDR3: TGCGCCAGCAGCTTTGGGACTAGCGGGGCTAGCACAGATACGCAGTATTTT.

V gene TRBV5-1 combines with J gene TRBJ2-7; 10 bases are a match to TRBD2. CDR1 SGHRS and CDR2 YFSETQ come from the germline V gene. Unmatched junction bases numbered 4, after V lost 0 bases and J lost 4 bases. The CDR3 extends over 15 amino acids. The CDR3 protein is CASSLEASGSYEQYF. As DNA, the CDR3 is TGCGCCAGCAGCTTGGAGGCTAGCGGGAGTTACGAGCAGTACTTC.

This clonotype was recorded a few times. The chain carries TRBV4-2 and TRBJ2-7; D is uncertain. V was clipped by 4 bases and J by 2 bases, with 9 bases between them. Germline values: CDR1 LGHNA, CDR2 YNFKEQ. This CDR3 is built from 13 residues. The CDR3 sequence is CASSRGDPYEQYF. As DNA, the CDR3 is TGTGCCAGCAGCCGTGGGGATCCCTACGAGCAGTACTTC.